A single sample gave rise to the 27 T cell receptor beta chains below, sequenced in a study of cytomegalovirus exposure and HLA in healthy donors. In the PCR, 60 Vbeta and 13 Jbeta primers were used. Repertoires were generated with immunoSEQ multiplex PCR, while TCRdb's copy carries only in-frame clones and drops some. The sample gives approximately 150,000 clones, more than 70% of which show up once; 11% is in the top ten. Input material: PBMCs. These receptors were taken from a man aged 18 to 30 in good health and CMV-seropositive.

This chain joins TRBV5-8 and TRBJ2-5; 8 nucleotides align to TRBD1. The CDR3 covers 14 residues. Germline CDR1 SGHTS, CDR2 YDEGEE. V lost 4 bases, J lost 2 bases, and 4 bases stayed unmatched. CDR3 in DNA: TGTGCCAGCAGCCAGGACAGGGCTCAAGAGACCCAGTACTTC. This translates into CASSQDRAQETQYF.

The gene calls are TRBV28 and TRBJ2-5; tentative D call: TRBD2 (6 bases). This CDR3 region has 17 residues. CDR1 and CDR2 (germline): MDHEN, SYDVKM. V dropped 2 bases and J dropped 4 bases, with 20 bases sitting between them. CDR3 in amino acids: CASSLSLASASSETQYF. Here the CDR3 DNA reads TGTGCCAGCAGTTTAAGTTTGGCTAGCGCCAGTTCAGAGACCCAGTACTTC.

The chain links TRBV2 to TRBJ2-7; 13 bases align to TRBD2. The germline gives CDR1 SNHLY, CDR2 FYNNEI. After removal of 9 bases from V and 2 bases from J, the junction contained 1 base not matched to a gene. This CDR3 has 13 amino acids. The CDR3 loop is CARGTSGAYEQYF. As DNA, the CDR3 is TGTGCCAGGGGGACTAGCGGGGCCTACGAGCAGTACTTC.

The gene calls are TRBV11-2 and TRBJ1-1; TRBD1 might be the D (6 bases). V was clipped by 1 base and J by 1 base, with 7 bases between them. The CDR3 contains 14 residues. Germline loops: CDR1 SGHAT, CDR2 FQNNGV. The CDR3 reads CASSLGGQNTEAFF. CDR3 bases: TGTGCCAGCAGCTTAGGGGGACAGAACACTGAAGCTTTCTTT. Using reference TRBV11-2 and TRBJ1-1 for the parts outside the CDR3, the full variable domain is EAGVAQSPRYKIIEKRQSVAFWCNPISGHATLYWYQQILGQGPKLLIQFQNNGVVDDSQLPKDRFSAERLKGVDSTLKIQPAKLEDSAVYLCASSLGGQNTEAFFGQGTRLTVV.

The chain links TRBV27 to TRBJ2-7, with D tentatively TRBD1 (6 bases). Germline V gene data show CDR1 as MNHEY and CDR2 as SMNVEV (reference sequence). Trimming took 3 bases from V and 2 from J, leaving 8 bases between them. The CDR3 runs 13 residues. CDR3 in DNA: TGTGCCAGCAGTTTGACAGGAACCTACGAGCAGTACTTC. Its protein product is CASSLTGTYEQYF.

The DNA for the CDR3 is TGCGCCAGCAGCTTCCGCGGGAGGAGGGAGACCCAGTACTTC. Translating it yields CASSFRGRRETQYF. This rearrangement joins TRBV5-1 to TRBJ2-5, with 8 bases aligning to TRBD2. The germline gives CDR1 SGHRS, CDR2 YFSETQ. V gave up 2 bases and J gave up 5 bases; unmatched junction bases: 5. The CDR3 sequence is 14 residues long.

The chain is built from TRBV30 and TRBJ2-6, with TRBD2 as a possible D gene (6 bases). V shed 1 base and J shed 0 bases, with 7 bases lying between them. Germline CDR1 and CDR2: GTSNPN and SVGIG (reference sequence). This CDR3 has 15 amino acids. The DNA for the CDR3 is TGTGCCTGGAGTGGCGGGACCTCTGGGGCCAACGTCCTGACTTTC. As protein: CAWSGGTSGANVLTF.

The J gene is TRBJ2-7, the V gene TRBV18, with 15 bases aligning to TRBD2. V shed 5 bases, J shed 6 bases, and the junction held 2 bases outside the gene matches. This CDR3 is 14 amino acids long. Per the germline V gene, CDR1 is KGHSH and CDR2 is LQKENI. CDR3 sequence (DNA): TGTGCCAGCTCAAGGACTAGCGGGAGGGCCGAGCAGTACTTC. As protein: CASSRTSGRAEQYF.

A single count supports this clone. The gene calls are TRBV7-6 and TRBJ1-2, with TRBD1 matching 7 bases. The CDR3 spans 13 residues. V was pared by 5 bases and J by 4 bases, with 4 bases of the junction left unmatched. Germline V gene lookup returns CDR1 SGHVS and CDR2 FNYEAQ. The CDR3 DNA reads TGTGCCAGCAGCCACGGGACAGCCTATGGCTACACCTTC. The encoded protein is CASSHGTAYGYTF.

V is TRBV6-4 and J is TRBJ2-7; D is perhaps TRBD1 (6 bases). This CDR3 comprises 16 residues. V was cut by 4 bases and J by 2 bases, with 18 bases left in between. Germline assignment: CDR1 MRHNA and CDR2 SNTAGT. Here the CDR3 DNA reads TGTGCCAGCAGTGGGTCAGGACAGACCCACGCCTACGAGCAGTACTTC. It yields the protein CASSGSGQTHAYEQYF.

This chain uses TRBV6-5 with TRBJ1-2; tentatively, D is TRBD1 (6 bases). The CDR3 consists of 14 residues. The germline CDR1 and CDR2 sequences are MNHEY and SVGAGI. Trimming stripped 2 bases from V and 8 bases from J, with 15 bases between. This CDR3 reads CASSYLGAFEGYTF. CDR3 bases: TGTGCCAGCAGTTACCTGGGGGCGTTTGAAGGCTACACCTTC.

The CDR3 coding sequence is TGTGCCAGCAGCTTAGCGCCACTAGCGGGAGACGGTGAGCAGTTCTTC. It yields the protein CASSLAPLAGDGEQFF. This sequence joins TRBV7-9 and TRBJ2-1; 11 bases align to TRBD2. Unmatched junction bases numbered 7, after V lost 0 bases and J lost 9 bases. The CDR3 is 16 amino acids. Germline loops: CDR1 SEHNR, CDR2 FQNEAQ (reference sequence).

CDR3 in amino acids: CASSLNTASATEAFF. CDR3 sequence (DNA): TGCGCCAGCAGCTTGAATACGGCTAGTGCCACTGAAGCTTTCTTT. The chain recombines TRBV5-1 with TRBJ1-1; no clear D. The CDR3 runs 15 residues. V dropped 1 base and J dropped 4 bases, with 14 bases sitting between them. CDR1 SGHRS and CDR2 YFSETQ come from the germline V gene.

This clone was seen a single time. The chain recombines TRBV5-1 with TRBJ1-1; D perhaps matches TRBD1 (5 bases). V lost 6 bases to trimming and J lost 0 bases, with 18 bases between them. Germline CDR1 and CDR2: SGHRS and YFSETQ. The CDR3 has 16 residues. CDR3 sequence reads: CASTASRAGLNTEAFF. CDR3 in DNA: TGCGCCAGCACCGCCTCCCGAGCGGGGCTGAACACTGAAGCTTTCTTT.

The chain is built from TRBV7-3 and TRBJ1-1; tentative D call: TRBD1 (6 bases). Deletions cut 11 bases from V and 1 base from J, with 14 bases between. The germline gives CDR1 SGHTA, CDR2 FQGTGA. The CDR3 loop spans 13 amino acids. CDR3 DNA sequence: TGTGCCGTCAGCGTGGGGGCGAACACTGAAGCTTTCTTT. The encoded protein is CAVSVGANTEAFF. Combining the CDR3 with reference TRBV7-3 and TRBJ1-1 gives the whole variable domain GAGVSQTPSNKVTEKGKYVELRCDPISGHTALYWYRQSLGQGPEFLIYFQGTGAADDSGLPNDRFFAVRPEGSVSTLKIQRTERGDSAVYLCAVSVGANTEAFFGQGTRLTVV.

V is TRBV19 and J is TRBJ2-3, with TRBD2 matching 8 bases. Trimming removed 7 bases from V and 1 base from J; junction bases left unmatched: 7. The CDR3 extends over 15 amino acids. Germline V gene lookup returns CDR1 LNHDA and CDR2 SQIVND (reference sequence). CDR3 nucleotide sequence: TGTGCCAGTACCACCGGACTAGCCCGCACAGATACGCAGTATTTT. The encoded protein is CASTTGLARTDTQYF.

This chain links TRBV18 with TRBJ2-3, with a tentative D call TRBD1 (7 bases). Germline V gives CDR1 KGHSH, CDR2 LQKENI. The CDR3 is 15 amino acids. Trimming left V 0 bases short and J 4 bases short, with 11 bases between. In DNA, the CDR3 is TGTGCCAGCTCACCACCGGCCAGGGGGGCAGATACGCAGTATTTT. Its protein is CASSPPARGADTQYF.

This sequence joins TRBV19 and TRBJ2-7; 7 bases fit TRBD1. Germline V gene lookup returns CDR1 LNHDA and CDR2 SQIVND (reference sequence). There are 14 residues in the CDR3. V dropped 5 bases and J dropped 6; count of bases not matched to a gene: 10. Here the CDR3 reads CASSSDRVGGEQYF. The DNA for the CDR3 is TGTGCCAGTAGTTCTGACAGGGTAGGGGGCGAGCAGTACTTC.

This clone was seen a handful of times. The V gene is TRBV19, the J gene TRBJ2-1, with D perhaps TRBD2 (6 bases). CDR3 length: 15 residues. Trimming cost V 10 bases and J 8 bases, with 24 bases left between them. Per the germline V gene, CDR1 is LNHDA and CDR2 is SQIVND (reference sequence). This chain's CDR3 is CATQEGVQVFDEQFF. In DNA form, the CDR3 reads TGTGCCACGCAGGAGGGAGTCCAAGTATTCGATGAGCAGTTCTTC. The full variable domain, completed using reference TRBV19 and TRBJ2-1, is DGGITQSPKYLFRKEGQNVTLSCEQNLNHDAMYWYRQDPGQGLRLIYYSQIVNDFQKGDIAEGYSVSREKKESFPLTVTSAQKNPTAFYLCATQEGVQVFDEQFFGPGTRLTVL.

The chain carries TRBV19 and TRBJ2-7; 7 positions agree with TRBD1. In germline, CDR1 is LNHDA, CDR2 SQIVND (reference sequence). The CDR3 loop spans 14 amino acids. The V segment lost 3 bases and the J segment 1 base; nucleotides outside the gene matches: 3. CDR3 bases: TGTGCCAGTAGTATCGGGACAGCTTCCTACGAGCAGTACTTC. This encodes CASSIGTASYEQYF.

The chain carries TRBV28 and TRBJ1-2; 11 bases match TRBD1. Per the germline V gene, CDR1 is MDHEN and CDR2 is SYDVKM. The CDR3 length is 17 residues. J gave up 0 bases and V 10 bases, and 13 bases lay outside the gene matches. Here the CDR3 DNA reads TGTGCCACCAGGACAGGGGGCCGCACCTTATCTAACTATGGCTACACCTTC. It is translated as CATRTGGRTLSNYGYTF.

The count of this clone is one. The J gene is TRBJ2-7, the V gene TRBV6-5, with 7 positions matching TRBD2. Germline V lookup: CDR1 MNHEY, CDR2 SVGAGI. The CDR3 consists of 15 residues. With 0 bases clipped from V and 0 bases from J, the junction kept 2 bases outside the gene matches. The CDR3 sequence: CASSYSGGNSYEQYF. CDR3 sequence (DNA): TGTGCCAGCAGTTACTCGGGGGGGAACTCCTACGAGCAGTACTTC.

This chain uses TRBV28 with TRBJ2-1, with TRBD2 identical over 8 bases. Germline CDR1 MDHEN, CDR2 SYDVKM. With V trimmed by 7 bases and J by 6 bases, 8 bases remained unmatched. CDR3 length equals 14 residues. This chain's CDR3 is CASTSGGPFNEQFF. For the CDR3, the DNA is TGTGCCAGCACATCGGGAGGGCCTTTCAATGAGCAGTTCTTC.

The chain combines TRBV5-6 with TRBJ2-7; 10 bases are a match to TRBD2. V gave up 2 bases and J gave up 3 bases; unmatched junction bases: 2. Germline V gives CDR1 SGHDT, CDR2 YYEEEE. The CDR3 extends over 14 amino acids. Here the CDR3 reads CASSFSGRGYEQYF. The DNA for the CDR3 is TGTGCCAGCAGCTTCAGCGGGAGGGGCTACGAGCAGTACTTC.

The V call is TRBV19, the J call TRBJ2-7; TRBD1 is a possible D gene (6 bases). The V gene's germline CDR1 is LNHDA and CDR2 SQIVND (reference sequence). There are 14 residues in the CDR3. Trimming removed 9 bases at V and 1 base at J, with 16 bases between. The CDR3 coding sequence is TGTGCCAGCGCGGACAGAGCGTTATCCTACGAGCAGTACTTC. Its protein is CASADRALSYEQYF.

The J gene is TRBJ1-5, the V gene TRBV5-8, with D perhaps TRBD1 (6 bases). CDR1 is SGHTS and CDR2 is YDEGEE in the germline V gene. CDR3 length: 17 residues. Deletions cut 1 base from V and 9 bases from J, with 23 bases between. The CDR3 nucleotides are TGTGCCAGCAGCTTGAATGTTTTGGGGGCTCAGCGTTGGCCCCAGCATTTT. It is translated as CASSLNVLGAQRWPQHF.

The V gene is TRBV19, the J gene TRBJ2-6, with 8 bases that match TRBD1. J was trimmed by 0 bases and V by 1 base; bases with no gene match: 11. Looked up from germline, CDR1 is LNHDA and CDR2 is SQIVND (reference sequence). There are 20 residues in the CDR3. The chain's CDR3 is CASSIAHRGAPSSGANVLTF. CDR3 DNA sequence: TGTGCCAGTAGTATAGCTCACAGGGGGGCCCCAAGCTCTGGGGCCAACGTCCTGACTTTC.